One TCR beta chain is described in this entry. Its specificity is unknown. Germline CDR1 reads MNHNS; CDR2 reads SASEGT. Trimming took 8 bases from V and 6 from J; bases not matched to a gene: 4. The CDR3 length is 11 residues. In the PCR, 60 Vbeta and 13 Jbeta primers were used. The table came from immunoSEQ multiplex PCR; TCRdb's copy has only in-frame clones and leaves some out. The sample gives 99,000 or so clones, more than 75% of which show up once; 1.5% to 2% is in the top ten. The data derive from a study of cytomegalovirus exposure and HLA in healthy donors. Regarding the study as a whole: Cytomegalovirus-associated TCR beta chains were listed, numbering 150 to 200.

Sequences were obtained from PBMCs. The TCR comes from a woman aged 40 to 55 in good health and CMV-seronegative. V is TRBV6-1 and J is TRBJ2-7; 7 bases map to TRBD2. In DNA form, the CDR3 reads TGTGCCAGCGGGAGGGCGGGCGAGCAGTACTTC. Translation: CASGRAGEQYF.